A selection of T cell receptor beta chains follows, all from one sample in a study of resident and recirculating memory T cells in vitiligo. Here immunoSEQ multiplex PCR was the method, and the copy in TCRdb shows in-frame clones only, minus some. The table lists more than 65,000 clones, roughly 92% of them singletons. The sequenced sample was blood. The receptors were sampled from a male donor with vitiligo. Each CDR3 is given with its conserved first and last residue.

V | CDR3
TRBV2 | CASSEAVTGRSPHHF
TRBV27 | CATRDWNTEAFF
TRBV7-2 | CASSLDASPHYEQYF
TRBV25-1 | CASSETGWPQHF
TRBV6-5 | CASSLGGRNTEAFF
TRBV5-4 | CASSFDRELNSPLHF
TRBV5-1 | CASSGGGAGQNIQYF
TRBV29-1 | CSVEVTGTGVEKLFF
TRBV6-5 | CASGDRVGQPQHF
TRBV4-1 | CASSQATKRAEAFF
TRBV27 | CASSQGLTGASNQPQHF
TRBV7-2 | CASSLEFGRSGEKLFF
TRBV6-5 | CASNNPTGEGYTF
TRBV5-6 | CASSLQGVGTGELFF
TRBV28 | CASSLAVGYTF
TRBV5-6 | CASSSLASNEQFF
TRBV7-9 | CASSLAGRNEKLFF
TRBV7-2 | CASSLIVGSNQPQHF
TRBV2 | CASSVAASNTEAFF
TRBV30 | CAWRGMNRGETQYF
TRBV9 | CASSVVAQGTGNTIYF
TRBV5-1 | CASSQGQHSGNTIYF
TRBV11-2 | CASSLQGEVGGYTF
TRBV27 | CASSFFSNRENNSPLHF
TRBV19 | CASSLAGQRYQPQHF
TRBV4-2 | CASSQERTGEQYF
TRBV18 | CASSPTGGLDGYTF
TRBV19 | CASSFRGQSLGAPGEQFF
TRBV7-2 | CASNPSGGAYNEQFF
TRBV5-1 | CASSSGTDEYGYTF
TRBV9 | CASSVTGAPLYEQYF
TRBV29-1 | CSVETGNTEAFF
TRBV30 | CAFSGTGDSPLHF
TRBV19 | CASTSDSLSYYGYTF
TRBV11-1 | CASSPTSGGGDTQYF
TRBV4-3 | CASSQVLASSGNTIYF
TRBV27 | CASSWTGRAEAFF
TRBV10-3 | CAISEGGETYNEQFF
TRBV5-1 | CASSLALTGVSTDTQYF
TRBV11-3 | CASSPASGTGELFF
TRBV4-2 | CASSQGPWGAGSPLHF